The following is a TCR beta chain sequence with its context. CDR1 and CDR2 from the germline V gene are MDHEN and SYDVKM. The CDR3 sequence is 16 residues long. V shed 8 bases and J 10 bases; nucleotides not matched to a gene: 17. This PCR relied on a set of 60 Vbeta primers and 13 Jbeta primers. Sequenced by immunoSEQ multiplex PCR; TCRdb stores in-frame clones only, minus some. The sample lists approximately 54,000 clones; approximately 86% were seen once. This entry comes from a study of cytomegalovirus exposure and HLA in healthy donors. V and J are TRBV28 and TRBJ1-4, with 9 positions matching TRBD1. Sequencing was carried out using PBMCs. The receptor comes from a woman younger than 35 in good health and CMV-seronegative. The CDR3 DNA is TGTGCCAGCGCCGGGACAGGGTTTCGGGAGACGGGAAAACTGTTTTTT. Its translation is CASAGTGFRETGKLFF.